Reported below is one TCR beta chain. What it binds is unknown. TCRdb keeps only in-frame clones here, not all; method: immunoSEQ multiplex PCR. Among under 150,000 clones listed, 80% to 90% were seen once. The data were taken from a study of identifying expanded T cells in peripheral blood. Findings and caveats of the study: Variance in clone template counts between roughly two-week samples significantly increased with total template count across all healthy donors. Over about two and four weeks, about 15 and 19 clones changed, versus roughly 1.1 between replicates.

During the collection period, no donor immune events like infections were recorded. Sample: blood. The TCR was taken from a person between 18 and 70 years old in good health.

The CDR3 DNA is TGTGCCAGCAGTGAAGGGACAGGAGATGAAGCTTTCTTT. As protein: CASSEGTGDEAFF. The genes are TRBV6-1 and TRBJ1-1; 7 nucleotides agree with TRBD1. The CDR3 is 13 residues long. The germline V gene encodes CDR1 MNHNS and CDR2 SASEGT. V lost 1 base and J lost 7; bases outside the gene matches: 3.